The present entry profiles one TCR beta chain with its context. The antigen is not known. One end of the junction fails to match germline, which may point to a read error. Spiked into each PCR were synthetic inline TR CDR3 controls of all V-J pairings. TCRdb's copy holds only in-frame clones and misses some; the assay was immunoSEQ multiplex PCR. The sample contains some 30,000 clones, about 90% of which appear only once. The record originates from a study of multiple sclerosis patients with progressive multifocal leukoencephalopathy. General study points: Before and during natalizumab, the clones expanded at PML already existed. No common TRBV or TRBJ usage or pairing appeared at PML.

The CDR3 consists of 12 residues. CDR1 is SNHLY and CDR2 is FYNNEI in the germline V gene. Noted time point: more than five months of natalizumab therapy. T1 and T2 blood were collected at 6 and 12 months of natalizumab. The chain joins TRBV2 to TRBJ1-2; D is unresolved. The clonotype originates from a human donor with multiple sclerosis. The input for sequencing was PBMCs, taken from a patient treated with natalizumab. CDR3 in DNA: TGTGCCAGCAGTGAAGCAGGTAACAGAAGCCACTTC. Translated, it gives CASSEAGNRSHF.